The 4 T cell receptor beta chains given below trace back to one sample, sequenced in a study of blood T cells in healthy people across ages. The use of a sample-barcoded 5' primer and a J-beta primer mix characterized a second PCR of about 6 to 12 cycles. TCRdb used MiXCR to reprocess the 5' RACE reads, holding one entry per CDR3 protein. The table has around 1.5 million distinct CDR3 sequences, almost 60% seen once; the top ten hold more than 6%. The material sequenced was blood. All receptors derive from a man aged 18 to 30 in good health.

The chain uses TRBV6-6 and TRBJ2-7, with 7 bases identical to TRBD2. Germline V lookup: CDR1 MNHNY, CDR2 SVGAGI (reference sequence). This CDR3 is built from 16 residues. J was trimmed by 0 bases and V by 4 bases; bases with no gene match: 9. CDR3 protein: CASSSWGGLTSYEQYF. The CDR3 DNA reads TGTGCCAGCAGTTCGTGGGGGGGACTCACCTCCTACGAGCAGTACTTC.

CDR3 region: CASSFALAGGLNNKNIQYF. The CDR3 bases are TGTGCCAGCAGTTTCGCCTTAGCGGGGGGCCTTAATAACAAAAACATTCAGTACTTC. This chain links TRBV12-3 or TRBV12-4 with TRBJ2-4; 10 bases map to TRBD2. This CDR3 has 19 residues. The ends lost 3 bases at V and 3 bases at J; junction bases unmatched: 14.

This chain connects TRBV9 to TRBJ2-1; 10 bases map to TRBD2. The CDR3 is made up of 15 amino acids. Germline V CDR1 and CDR2: SGDLS, YYNGEE. Germline trimming cut 5 bases from V and 4 bases from J; bases unmatched to any gene: 6. This CDR3 is CASRGSGGAYNEQFF. DNA for the CDR3: TGTGCCAGCAGAGGGAGCGGGGGGGCTTACAATGAGCAGTTCTTC.

The CDR3 bases are TGTGCCTGGGCTAGCGGGAGAACGGGTGAGCAGTACTTC. This gives the protein CAWASGRTGEQYF. The chain uses TRBV30 and TRBJ2-7, with 10 bases that match TRBD2. CDR1 is GTSNPN, CDR2 SVGIG, per germline (reference sequence). J lost 7 bases, V lost 5 bases, and 8 bases had no gene match. This CDR3 spans 13 amino acids.